The present entry profiles one TCR beta chain with its context. Its antigen specificity is not known. No clone much larger than this one lies a single base away; base qualities are absent. The data are from a study of cytomegalovirus exposure and HLA in healthy donors (dated by TCRdb to about 2017). Looking at the study overall: An earlier analysis of 587 of the donors reported approximately 280 Gb of sequence data and 90 million to 120 million unique TCR beta sequences obtained from approximately 180 million T cells. All discovery cohort repertoires had been generated on a single sequencing platform. About 330 gigabases of sequencing data and about 92 million unique TCR sequences made up an early release that covered several hundred HLA-typed donors. Across around 400 genotyped donors of the cohort, an average of about 200,000 unique TCR beta nucleotide sequences per donor were sequenced, and 15% to 20% of those sequences were non-productive. Typing coverage varied by locus: roughly 620-640 donors for A, B, C, DRB1 and DQB1; approximately 520 for DQA1; nearly 610 for DPA1; approximately 490 for DPB1. Roughly 5 DR-DQ haplotypes were handled as single units for association and clustering, since linkage in the cohort was strong. The later analysis used no new phenotypic data to find candidate immune exposures, relying instead on TCR beta sequences and their occurrence across donors. A later analysis re-examined previously published TCR beta repertoires from just over 650 donors and added high-resolution HLA genotyping to investigate patterns of TCR occurrence. The study aimed to test whether cataloging public T cell receptors could reveal signatures of past pathogen exposure. In a later genetic analysis, genome-wide SNP genotypes for about 55% of the roughly 670 donors were used, and that subset was treated as a discovery cohort. Of the roughly 400 genotyped donors, approximately 82% fell in the genetic ancestry cluster associated with self-reported Caucasian donors. HLA typing covered class I and class II loci at four-digit resolution. To predict cytomegalovirus infection status, the study combined high-throughput TCR immunosequencing, statistical association of individual TCRs with disease status, and machine learning. Donor age, sex, ethnicity and CMV serostatus were compiled together with the repertoire data. An earlier analysis of around 640 of the donors used high-throughput TCR beta sequencing to judge whether each TCR beta V gene segment behaved as functional or pseudogenic. The study profiled the T cell repertoires of some 610 subjects by immunosequencing and related them to cytomegalovirus serostatus. A separate validation cohort of roughly 120 different subjects was used in addition to the approximately 610-subject first cohort. What the work shows at the level of the full study, not this receptor alone: It was suggested by the authors that the approach could potentially be generalized to other disease states and immunological phenotypes. The cohort was sequenced for TCR beta chains only, and without alpha or paired-chain data the features that could be detected were limited. Linkage disequilibrium might explain the correlated functional status among segregating V segments, but an unknown experimental factor could not be ruled out. Three of the identified cytomegalovirus-associated TCR beta chains were confirmed in vitro to be specific for cytomegalovirus antigens. An association between a missense DCLRE1C variant and V-gene and J-gene trimming of TCR beta chains was found in a later genetic analysis and replicated in an independent cohort. A later analysis found that TCR association rates varied across HLA loci, with DRB1 alleles showing the most associated TCRs and HLA-C alleles the fewest. A later genetic analysis reported fewer N-insertions in productive TCRs among donors in an Asian-associated ancestry cluster than the roughly 640-donor mean. A later analysis found that most CMV-associated TCR beta chains appeared HLA-restricted, with HLA associations seemingly driven largely by CMV exposure. A further reported finding was that TCR beta sequences accurately predicted the HLA-A and HLA-B alleles for most subjects in the first cohort. A group of highly shared sequence variants was considered likely to be a technical artifact of the sequencing pipeline. Broadly in line with IMGT annotations, most TCR beta V segments showed up in productive rearrangements about 87% or about 30% of the time in an earlier analysis of 450 to 600 of the donors. Cytomegalovirus status was reported to be diagnosed by the classifier with high specificity and sensitivity in both the original and validation cohorts. In a later analysis, several top co-occurrence clusters were reported to appear linked to parvovirus B19, influenza, CMV and Epstein-Barr virus. Presence/absence analyses assumed roughly uniform sequencing depth across donors, an assumption that may not hold. The only immune exposure information available for the cohort was CMV serostatus. The study gave a list of around 170 TCR beta chains associated with cytomegalovirus. Roughly 15 rarely observed V segments, including chromosome 9 orphons, were excluded from the earlier analysis of several hundred of the donors because counts were too low. In a later analysis, HLA-associated TCR beta chains were found to be more clonally expanded and to have lower generation probabilities than equally common non-associated chains. Some IMGT-functional V segments, including TRBV6-2 and TRBV6-3, could not be told apart with the 87-base-pair reads, so those segments were excluded. Specific HLA alleles were associated with about 17,000 TCR beta sequences at a false discovery rate of 0.05 in a later analysis. Because HLA typing was unavailable for some donors at each locus, only the typed subset was used in association tests. Across donors, most TCR sequences were observed very rarely, whereas some public TCRs were present in many individuals. Assigning TCR associations to individual alleles was difficult when HLA alleles, especially DR and DQ, strongly co-occurred.

The germline V gene (reference sequence) sets CDR1 to LNHDA and CDR2 to SQIVND. From cysteine to phenylalanine, the CDR3 is 15 amino acids long. The read is trimmed to its CDR3 DNA, 45 bases read in frame from base 1. V and J are trimmed by 3 bases and 4 bases, and the gene matches miss 8 bases of the junction. The cohort was made up of roughly 670 healthy bone marrow donors. Cohort members were all nominally healthy when sampled, although unrecorded immune exposures were likely present. The donor tested CMV seronegative, placing the donor among the 350 or so seronegative members of the cohort. A peripheral blood sample was collected from each donor, and TCR beta sequencing was performed on peripheral blood mononuclear cells. Genomic DNA was extracted from the blood cell samples with the Qiagen DNeasy Blood Extraction Kit. The library was made by the immunoSEQ multiplex PCR assay. For the multiplex PCR, a mixture combining 60 forward primers for TCR Vbeta segments and 13 reverse primers for TCR Jbeta segments was used. A multiplex PCR assay on genomic DNA amplified the CDR3 region of rearranged TCR beta genes. The Illumina HiSeq System was used to sequence the amplified TCR beta libraries as 87-base-pair reads. The paper's data handling went like this. A later analysis counted some 74 million unique TCR beta chains across the 700 or so repertoires, and approximately 11 million of these chains were shared by at least two donors. Raw reads were error-corrected and collapsed into unique sequences by a nearest-neighbor algorithm in which closely related sequences were merged to remove PCR and sequencing errors. CDR3 sequences were aligned to IMGT reference sequences to assign V, D and J gene segments. For a sequence to be retained, a match of at least six nucleotides to both a V gene segment and a J gene segment was required. A rearrangement counted as productive if the CDR3 had no stop codons and remained in frame with V and J, and every other rearrangement counted as non-productive. CDR3 was defined by IMGT convention, running from the second conserved V-encoded cysteine to the conserved J-encoded phenylalanine. In an earlier analysis of around 570 of the donors, sequences lacking an unambiguous match to a single V gene segment were excluded. In an earlier analysis of 587 of the donors, V segments were called functional above 56.7% productive rearrangements and were called segregating when the between-donor standard deviation exceeded 5%. To diagnose cytomegalovirus status from the catalog of TCR beta chain sequences, a statistical classification framework was built. In a later analysis, TCR nucleotide sequences were compared against IMGT/GENE-DB human TR gene sequences so that V and J genes could be assigned. The TCRdist pipeline was used in a later analysis to assign CDR3 sequences and most-parsimonious VDJ recombination scenarios. In a later analysis, every TCR beta chain was defined by the combination of its CDR3 amino acid sequence and its V-gene family, and reads without a unique V-gene family were dropped. As a way to deal with suspected cross-contamination and a sequencing artifact, a later analysis dropped hundreds of nucleotide sequences that were highly shared and had low generation probability. In a later analysis, a clonal expansion index was calculated for each public chain from normalized within-repertoire ranks of inferred template counts. A later analysis computed generation probabilities with a VDJ recombination model fitted to out-of-frame rearrangements, and checked the results against IGoR. A later analysis scored TCR-TCR, TCR-HLA and TCR-CMV co-occurrence with hypergeometric tests, applying a repertoire-size bias correction to TCR pairs. To estimate false discovery rates, a later analysis permuted the HLA or CMV assignments 20 times. In a later analysis, co-occurring TCRs were grouped using DBSCAN, with TCRdist sequence similarity added in when clustering inside HLA-allele-positive subsets. Repertoires with fewer than 30,000 or more than 120,000 public chains were left out of co-occurrence clustering, as were five repertoires with anomalous nucleotide sharing. The source is immuneACCESS, and TCRdb retained only in-frame sequences with V and J called. Part of the clones is not carried over; for the studies checked, unresolved V genes explain less than half of this, and the remainder is unexplained. V and J calls and clone size are those listed in that table; D and trimming were worked out from the DNA. This sample comprises about 120,000 clones, 82% of them detected only once. The ten largest clones capture 1.5% of the sample.

The clonotype comes from a woman under 30 in good health and CMV-seronegative. Sequencing was carried out using PBMCs. Rearrangement joined TRBV19 to TRBJ1-1, with 7 middle bases fitting TRBD1. The CDR3 is CASSIAAGGFTEAFF. The nucleotide sequence reads as follows: TGTGCCAGTAGTATCGCGGCAGGGGGGTTCACTGAAGCTTTCTTT.